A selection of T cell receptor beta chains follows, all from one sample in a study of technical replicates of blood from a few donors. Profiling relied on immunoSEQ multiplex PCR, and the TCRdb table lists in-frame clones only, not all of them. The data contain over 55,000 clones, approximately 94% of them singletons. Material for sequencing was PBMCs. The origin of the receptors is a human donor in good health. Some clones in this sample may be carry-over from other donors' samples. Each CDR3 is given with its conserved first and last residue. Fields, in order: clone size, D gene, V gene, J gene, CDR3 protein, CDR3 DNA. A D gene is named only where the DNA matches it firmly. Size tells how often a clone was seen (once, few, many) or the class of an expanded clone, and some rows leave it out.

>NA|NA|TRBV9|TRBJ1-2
CASTLSPGSLYGYTF
TGTGCCAGCACCCTCTCCCCGGGGTCTCTTTATGGCTACACCTTC
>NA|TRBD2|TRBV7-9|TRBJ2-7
CASARGGEQYF
TGTGCCAGCGCCCGGGGGGGCGAGCAGTACTTC
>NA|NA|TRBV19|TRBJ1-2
CASSNAGNYGYTF
TGTGCCAGTAGTAATGCAGGGAACTATGGCTACACCTTC
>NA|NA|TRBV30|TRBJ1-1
CAWTLDGMNTEAFF
TGTGCCTGGACCCTAGACGGAATGAACACTGAAGCTTTCTTT
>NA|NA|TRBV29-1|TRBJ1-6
CSVSWAGLGSPLHF
TGCAGCGTTTCGTGGGCAGGGCTGGGTTCACCCCTCCACTTT
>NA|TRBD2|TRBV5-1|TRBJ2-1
CASSFPSGGARGNEQFF
TGCGCCAGCAGCTTCCCTAGCGGGGGGGCCAGGGGTAATGAGCAGTTCTTC
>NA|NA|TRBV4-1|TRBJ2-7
CASSRGTGSYEQYF
TGCGCCAGCAGCCGGGGCACAGGGTCCTACGAGCAGTACTTC
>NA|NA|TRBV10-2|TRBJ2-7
CASGGGYEQYF
TGCGCCAGTGGTGGAGGTTACGAGCAGTACTTC
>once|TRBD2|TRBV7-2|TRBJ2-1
CASSFSAGGPGEQFF
TGTGCCAGCAGCTTCTCTGCGGGAGGGCCTGGTGAGCAGTTCTTC
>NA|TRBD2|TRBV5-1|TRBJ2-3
CASSLVGGGAADTQYF
TGCGCCAGCAGCTTGGTTGGCGGGGGGGCTGCAGATACGCAGTATTTT
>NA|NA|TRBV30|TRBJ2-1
CAWSVNSNEQFF
TGTGCCTGGAGTGTAAACAGCAATGAGCAGTTCTTC
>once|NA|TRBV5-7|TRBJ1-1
CASSLGGGYTEAFF
TGCGCCAGCAGCTTGGGAGGGGGATACACTGAAGCTTTCTTT
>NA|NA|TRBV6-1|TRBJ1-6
CASSDQGIFGSPLHF
TGTGCCAGCAGTGATCAGGGGATTTTCGGTTCACCCCTCCACTTT
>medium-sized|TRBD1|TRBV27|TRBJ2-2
CASSQTGTGGYGGELFF
TGTGCCAGCAGCCAAACCGGGACAGGGGGCTACGGCGGGGAGCTGTTTTTT
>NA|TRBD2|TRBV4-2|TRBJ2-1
CASSQVGREGHNEQFF
TGTGCCAGCAGCCAAGTCGGGCGGGAGGGCCACAATGAGCAGTTCTTC
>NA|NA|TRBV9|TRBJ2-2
CASGTREGVTGELFF
TGTGCCAGCGGGACCAGGGAGGGGGTCACCGGGGAGCTGTTTTTT
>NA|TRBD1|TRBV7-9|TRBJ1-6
CASSQDRGLRENSPLHF
TGTGCCAGCAGCCAGGACAGGGGCCTCAGGGAAAATTCACCCCTCCACTTT
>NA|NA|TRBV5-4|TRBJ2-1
CASSRTGFNEQFF
TGTGCCAGCAGCCGTACAGGGTTTAATGAGCAGTTCTTC
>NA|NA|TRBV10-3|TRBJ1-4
CAISDTGKKLFF
TGTGCCATCAGTGATACAGGGAAAAAACTGTTTTTT
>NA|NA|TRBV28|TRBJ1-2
CASSSGAVSYGYTF
TGTGCCAGCAGCTCAGGGGCGGTATCCTATGGCTACACCTTC
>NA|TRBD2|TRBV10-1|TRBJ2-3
CASNGTSGGLGQGDTQYF
TGCGCCAGCAACGGGACTAGCGGGGGTTTGGGGCAGGGAGATACGCAGTATTTT
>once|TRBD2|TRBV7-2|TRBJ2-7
CASSLPGGEGYEQYF
TGTGCCAGCAGCCTGCCCGGCGGGGAGGGGTACGAGCAGTACTTC
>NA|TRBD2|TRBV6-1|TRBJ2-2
CASRGLADTGELFF
TGTGCCAGCAGGGGACTAGCGGACACCGGGGAGCTGTTTTTT
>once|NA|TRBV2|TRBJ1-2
CASRRRVWGYGYTF
TGTGCCAGCAGGAGGAGGGTTTGGGGCTATGGCTACACCTTC
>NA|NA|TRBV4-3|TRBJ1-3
CASRRDRGSGNTIYF
TGCGCCAGCAGACGAGACAGAGGATCTGGAAACACCATATATTTT
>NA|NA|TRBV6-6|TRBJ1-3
CASSFVGSGNTIYF
TGTGCCAGCAGTTTTGTCGGCTCTGGAAACACCATATATTTT
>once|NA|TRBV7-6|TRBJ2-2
CASTLVGGTGELFF
TGTGCCAGCACCCTCGTAGGGGGCACCGGGGAGCTGTTTTTT
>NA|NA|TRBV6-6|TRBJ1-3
CASSRGYGNTIYF
TGTGCCAGCAGCCGCGGTTATGGAAACACCATATATTTT
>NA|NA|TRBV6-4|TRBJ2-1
CASKTLADSYNEQFF
TGTGCCAGCAAGACTTTGGCGGACTCCTACAATGAGCAGTTCTTC
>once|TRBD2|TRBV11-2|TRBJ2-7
CASSFGLVYEQYF
TGTGCCAGCAGCTTCGGACTAGTCTACGAGCAGTACTTC
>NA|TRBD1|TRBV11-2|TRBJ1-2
CASSITGGAGYTF
TGTGCCAGCAGCATTACAGGGGGTGCTGGCTACACCTTC
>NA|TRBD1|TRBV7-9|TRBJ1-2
CASSSFLRQGISGYTF
TGTGCCAGCAGCAGCTTTCTTAGACAGGGGATCAGCGGCTACACCTTC
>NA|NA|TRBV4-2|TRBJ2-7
CASSQERNIPSGYEQYF
TGTGCCAGCAGCCAAGAGAGGAACATTCCGTCGGGATACGAGCAGTACTTC
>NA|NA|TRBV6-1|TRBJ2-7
CASTTGYSYEQYF
TGTGCCAGCACGACAGGTTATTCCTACGAGCAGTACTTC
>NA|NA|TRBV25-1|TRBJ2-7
CASSEGTGQVEQYF
TGTGCCAGCAGTGAAGGAACAGGGCAGGTCGAGCAGTACTTC
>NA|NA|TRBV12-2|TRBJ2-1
CASRLGSGVWNEQFF
TGTGCAAGTCGCTTAGGATCGGGGGTGTGGAATGAGCAGTTCTTC
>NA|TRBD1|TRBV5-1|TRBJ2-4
CASSLEGTGAWGNIQYF
TGCGCCAGCAGCTTGGAAGGGACAGGAGCATGGGGAAACATTCAGTACTTC
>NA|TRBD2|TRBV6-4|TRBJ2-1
CASSDSTGGGNEQFF
TGTGCCAGCAGTGACTCGACGGGGGGAGGCAATGAGCAGTTCTTC
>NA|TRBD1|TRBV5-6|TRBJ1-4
CASSLPGQGEEKLFF
TGTGCCAGCAGCTTGCCGGGACAGGGGGAAGAAAAACTGTTTTTT
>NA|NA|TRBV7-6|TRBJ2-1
CASSLTGVSNNEQFF
TGTGCCAGCAGCTTAACGGGAGTGTCTAACAATGAGCAGTTCTTC
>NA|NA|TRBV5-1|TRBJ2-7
CASSLSESYEQYF
TGCGCCAGCAGCTTATCGGAGAGCTACGAGCAGTACTTC
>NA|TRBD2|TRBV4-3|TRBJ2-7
CASSQWTSGSEQYF
TGCGCCAGCAGCCAATGGACTAGCGGGAGCGAGCAGTACTTC